This TCR beta chain was documented in a study of blood T cells in healthy people across ages. The use of a sample-barcoded 5' primer and a J-beta primer mix characterized a second PCR of roughly 6 to 11 cycles. TCRdb re-called the 5' RACE reads through MiXCR, storing one row per CDR3 protein. Altogether about 650,000 distinct CDR3 sequences are present, 52% being singletons, with the ten largest covering approximately 13%. Ten or more counts support this clonotype. Donor samples were obtained from healthy Caucasian individuals from Russia, aged 6 to 90. The TCR originated in a woman older than 75 in good health. Material for sequencing was blood.

The CDR3 DNA is TGTGCCAGCAGGGACGACTCCTACGAGCAGTACTTC. Translation gives CASRDDSYEQYF. The V call is TRBV2, the J call TRBJ2-7; D is undetermined. In germline, CDR1 is SNHLY, CDR2 FYNNEI. The CDR3 spans 12 residues. Trimming took off 6 bases at V and 0 bases at J, with 6 bases between the two ends.